The clone carrying this T cell receptor beta chain was seen a few times. Its antigen is unidentified. The entry originates in a study of CD8 T cells in ankylosing spondylitis. Each TCR beta library was made by quantitative 5'-RACE that incorporated molecular barcodes. TCRdb re-analysed the 5' RACE reads in MiXCR, keeping a single row per CDR3 protein. Of roughly 700,000 distinct CDR3 sequences in the sample, around 19% were seen once. The study, taken as a whole, reports: Earlier authors reported some of these motif variants in reactive arthritis synovial fluid and blood. As for the disease-linked clones, they showed a CD8+ phenotype and occurred at relatively low frequencies in peripheral blood. Seemingly distinctive of ankylosing spondylitis blood was a TCR beta motif formed by eight highly homologous variants. Disease-linked clones reportedly concentrated significantly in matched ankylosing spondylitis synovial fluid.

Trimming removed 5 bases at V and 1 base at J, with 14 bases between. This CDR3 has 15 residues. Germline values: CDR1 SNHLY, CDR2 FYNNEI. This chain links TRBV2 with TRBJ2-5; D gene unclear. The source material was blood, either unsorted or a sorted T cell fraction (not recorded which). This clonotype was obtained from a male donor with ankylosing spondylitis. The CDR3 DNA is TGTGCCAGCAGTCTTCCCCCATGGACCCAAGAGACCCAGTACTTC. Translating it yields CASSLPPWTQETQYF. Full variable domain (remainder filled in from reference TRBV2 and TRBJ2-5): EPEVTQTPSHQVTQMGQEVILRCVPISNHLYFYWYRQILGQKVEFLVSFYNNEISEKSEIFDDQFSVERPDGSNFTLKIRSTKLEDSAMYFCASSLPPWTQETQYFGPGTRLLVL.